The 7 T cell receptor beta chains in this list originate from one sample, sequenced in a study of blood T cell repertoires in COVID-19. The method was immunoSEQ multiplex PCR; TCRdb's version includes in-frame clones alone and lacks a portion of them. The sample carries fewer than 500,000 clones, around 87% recorded once. The sample consisted of PBMCs or T cells enriched from blood (not recorded which). These receptors came from a man in his thirties or forties who had recovered from COVID-19.

The sample holds a few counts of this clone. V and J are TRBV6-5 and TRBJ2-3; TRBD2 matches 8 bases. Germline CDR1 MNHEY, CDR2 SVGAGI. The CDR3 runs to 16 residues. J was trimmed by 2 bases and V by 2 bases; bases with no gene match: 6. The CDR3 loop is CASSYGERGPTDTQYF. DNA for the CDR3: TGTGCCAGCAGTTACGGTGAGCGGGGGCCCACAGATACGCAGTATTTT.

This clone appeared a few times. The genes are TRBV29-1 and TRBJ1-5; TRBD1 matches at 11 bases. J lost 3 bases, V lost 3 bases, and 10 bases had no gene match. The CDR3 runs to 17 residues. Germline V gives CDR1 SQVTM, CDR2 ANQGSEA. CDR3 in amino acids: CSVDSGQGADDNQPQHF. The CDR3, as DNA: TGCAGCGTTGATAGTGGACAGGGGGCTGATGACAATCAGCCCCAGCATTTT.

The V and J genes are TRBV27 and TRBJ2-3, with a tentative D call TRBD2 (7 bases). Between the trimmed V and J ends, which lost 10 bases and 3 bases, there was a span of 14 bases. The CDR3 is made up of 13 amino acids. Germline CDR1 reads MNHEY; CDR2 reads SMNVEV (reference sequence). CDR3 loop: CATRGAGTDTQYF. The DNA of the CDR3 is TGTGCCACCCGGGGGGCGGGGACAGATACGCAGTATTTT.

The chain is built from TRBV19 and TRBJ2-3; D unresolved. Germline V CDR1 and CDR2: LNHDA, SQIVND (reference sequence). This CDR3 region has 13 residues. With 6 bases removed from V and 3 bases from J, the gap between germline ends came to 10 bases. CDR3 sequence: CASRGRQTDTQYF. The DNA of the CDR3 is TGTGCCAGTAGAGGCAGACAAACAGATACGCAGTATTTT.

The J gene is TRBJ1-2, the V gene TRBV6-5; D gene unclear. Germline loops: CDR1 MNHEY, CDR2 SVGAGI. V was clipped by 8 bases and J by 4 bases, with 14 bases between them. This CDR3 has 13 amino acids. As DNA, the CDR3 is TGTGCCAGCGGAAACAGCCGCTCCTATGGCTACACCTTC. As protein: CASGNSRSYGYTF.

The V call is TRBV6-4, the J call TRBJ2-3, with 7 nucleotides matching TRBD2. After removal of 8 bases from V and 1 base from J, the junction contained 3 bases not matched to a gene. Germline CDR1 and CDR2: MRHNA and SNTAGT. The CDR3 runs 13 residues. The CDR3 DNA sequence: TGTGCCAGCCGACTAGCTGGCACAGATACGCAGTATTTT. This codes for CASRLAGTDTQYF.

The genes are TRBV5-5 and TRBJ2-1, with D unresolved. Deletions cut 2 bases from V and 6 bases from J, with 6 bases between. This CDR3 is 12 amino acids long. Germline CDR1 and CDR2: SGHKS and YYEKEE (reference sequence). The CDR3 DNA reads as TGTGCCAGCAGCTTTACGGGCAATGAGCAGTTCTTC. This encodes CASSFTGNEQFF.